This is a list of T cell receptor beta chains from one sample in a study of radiotherapy plus CTLA-4 blockade in lung cancer. Libraries were prepared by immunoSEQ multiplex PCR; TCRdb keeps only in-frame clonotypes and omits some of them. Here the sample spans around 70,000 clones, approximately 76% being singletons. This sample comprised peripheral blood, obtained from a patient treated with radiotherapy plus ipilimumab. The receptors derive from a human donor with non-small cell lung cancer whose response to radiotherapy plus ipilimumab could not be evaluated. Some clones in this sample may be carry-over from other donors' samples. CDR3s include the opening cysteine and the closing phenylalanine or tryptophan. D genes are given only for firm matches. The size entry is marked missing in some rows and otherwise reads once, few, many or a size class.

J: TRBJ2-3
D: TRBD2
V: TRBV4-2
size: few
CDR3: CASSQGLAGGIGDTQYF
DNA: TGTGCCAGCAGCCAGGGACTAGCGGGGGGTATAGGGGATACGCAGTATTTT

J: TRBJ2-3
D: TRBD1
V: TRBV5-1
size: NA
CDR3: CASSLGDRGRGTDTQYF
DNA: TGCGCCAGCAGCTTAGGTGACAGGGGCAGGGGCACAGATACGCAGTATTTT

J: TRBJ2-5
D: TRBD2
V: TRBV6-5
size: many
CDR3: CASSWGLAGGETQYF
DNA: TGTGCCAGCAGTTGGGGACTAGCGGGGGGAGAGACCCAGTACTTC

J: TRBJ2-1
D: NA
V: TRBV4-2
size: few
CDR3: CASSLEWGQQNEQFF
DNA: TGTGCCAGCAGCCTTGAATGGGGACAACAAAATGAGCAGTTCTTC

J: TRBJ2-3
D: NA
V: TRBV7-2
size: NA
CDR3: CASSLVGAQDTQYF
DNA: TGTGCCAGCAGCTTAGTTGGAGCACAAGATACGCAGTATTTT

J: TRBJ1-6
D: NA
V: TRBV19
size: once
CDR3: CASSIQGYGSPLHF
DNA: TGTGCCAGTAGTATTCAGGGATACGGGTCACCCCTCCACTTT

J: TRBJ1-2
D: NA
V: TRBV9
size: NA
CDR3: CASSVVAGGNGYTF
DNA: TGTGCCAGCAGCGTAGTCGCGGGGGGAAATGGCTACACCTTC

J: TRBJ2-2
D: TRBD2
V: TRBV7-2
size: NA
CDR3: CASSFWLAGAISTGELFF
DNA: TGTGCCAGCAGCTTTTGGCTAGCGGGGGCCATTAGCACCGGGGAGCTGTTTTTT

J: TRBJ2-3
D: NA
V: TRBV29-1
size: NA
CDR3: CSVETGSTDTQYF
DNA: TGCAGCGTTGAAACAGGCAGCACAGATACGCAGTATTTT

J: TRBJ2-1
D: TRBD1
V: TRBV29-1
size: NA
CDR3: CSVDFTGVAYNEQFF
DNA: TGCAGCGTTGATTTCACAGGGGTGGCCTACAATGAGCAGTTCTTC

J: TRBJ2-7
D: NA
V: TRBV5-4
size: NA
CDR3: CASSLTRSYEQYF
DNA: TGTGCCAGCAGCTTGACGAGGTCCTACGAGCAGTACTTC

J: TRBJ2-5
D: TRBD1
V: TRBV15
size: NA
CDR3: CATSRLGPGQGIGETQYF
DNA: TGTGCCACCAGCAGACTAGGGCCGGGACAGGGGATCGGAGAGACCCAGTACTTC

J: TRBJ2-7
D: NA
V: TRBV6-1
size: NA
CDR3: CASSEKAVSYEQYF
DNA: TGTGCCAGCAGTGAAAAGGCGGTCTCCTACGAGCAGTACTTC

J: TRBJ1-2
D: NA
V: TRBV5-1
size: NA
CDR3: CASSPTVVGYGYTF
DNA: TGCGCCAGCAGCCCCACAGTAGTAGGCTATGGCTACACCTTC

J: TRBJ2-7
D: NA
V: TRBV5-1
size: NA
CDR3: CASSLGGTERYEQYF
DNA: TGCGCCAGCAGCTTGGGCGGGACAGAGCGCTACGAGCAGTACTTC

J: TRBJ1-1
D: NA
V: TRBV4-1
size: NA
CDR3: CASSVRPGTEAFF
DNA: TGCGCCAGCAGCGTCAGACCGGGGACTGAAGCTTTCTTT

J: TRBJ2-7
D: NA
V: TRBV27
size: NA
CDR3: CASSLRWNSYEQYF
DNA: TGTGCCAGCAGTCTCAGGTGGAACTCCTACGAGCAGTACTTC

J: TRBJ2-2
D: NA
V: TRBV27
size: NA
CDR3: CASRFEYGELFF
DNA: TGTGCCAGCAGGTTTGAGTACGGGGAGCTGTTTTTT

J: TRBJ2-1
D: NA
V: TRBV5-1
size: NA
CDR3: CASSLAPGAGQFF
DNA: TGCGCCAGCAGCTTGGCCCCAGGGGCGGGGCAGTTCTTC

J: TRBJ2-1
D: TRBD1
V: TRBV5-1
size: NA
CDR3: CASSLEDRVYNEQFF
DNA: TGCGCCAGCAGCTTGGAGGACAGGGTGTACAATGAGCAGTTCTTC

J: TRBJ2-3
D: TRBD2
V: TRBV2
size: NA
CDR3: CASRAGGPDTQYF
DNA: TGTGCCAGCAGGGCGGGGGGGCCAGATACGCAGTATTTT

J: TRBJ2-5
D: NA
V: TRBV11-3
size: NA
CDR3: CASSPGAGAGETQYF
DNA: TGTGCCAGCAGCCCCGGGGCAGGGGCCGGGGAGACCCAGTACTTC

J: TRBJ1-2
D: TRBD1
V: TRBV7-3
size: NA
CDR3: CASADRGRGYTF
DNA: TGTGCCAGCGCGGACAGGGGCCGTGGCTACACCTTC

J: TRBJ1-4
D: NA
V: TRBV2
size: NA
CDR3: CASSDRDREKLFF
DNA: TGTGCCAGCAGTGACAGGGATCGTGAAAAACTGTTTTTT

J: TRBJ2-1
D: TRBD2
V: TRBV9
size: NA
CDR3: CASSAGLAGGYIYNEQFF
DNA: TGTGCCAGCAGCGCGGGACTAGCGGGGGGGTATATCTACAATGAGCAGTTCTTC

J: TRBJ2-1
D: NA
V: TRBV6-1
size: NA
CDR3: CASNLRGRYNEQFF
DNA: TGTGCCAGCAACTTGAGGGGGAGATACAATGAGCAGTTCTTC

J: TRBJ1-1
D: NA
V: TRBV7-6
size: NA
CDR3: CASSLGFTPGDTEAFF
DNA: TGTGCCAGCAGCTTAGGATTCACGCCAGGGGACACTGAAGCTTTCTTT

J: TRBJ1-4
D: TRBD1
V: TRBV27
size: few
CDR3: CASSEQGVLNEKLFF
DNA: TGTGCCAGCAGCGAACAGGGGGTCTTAAATGAAAAACTGTTTTTT

J: TRBJ1-6
D: NA
V: TRBV19
size: NA
CDR3: CASSIHTGLGSPLHF
DNA: TGTGCCAGTAGTATTCACACAGGGTTGGGGTCACCCCTCCACTTT